The 14 T cell receptor beta chains presented below share a single source sample, sequenced in a study of T cells in tuberculosis. Some clones are missing from TCRdb's copy, which holds only in-frame ones; the method was immunoSEQ multiplex PCR. The table lists about 30,000 clones, roughly 96% of them singletons. Material for sequencing was PBMCs. The receptors derive from a donor aged 10-29 years with latent tuberculosis or without tuberculosis infection.

The V call is TRBV18, the J call TRBJ1-5; 7 nucleotides agree with TRBD1. V lost 1 base, J lost 6 bases, and 6 bases stayed unmatched. The V gene's germline CDR1 is KGHSH and CDR2 LQKENI. This CDR3 region has 15 residues. The CDR3 region is CASSPQAGGTQPQHF. The CDR3 DNA reads as TGTGCCAGCTCACCACAGGCAGGGGGTACTCAGCCCCAGCATTTT.

The genes are TRBV11-2 and TRBJ2-3; D gene unclear. The CDR3 runs 13 residues. V was pared by 0 bases and J by 2 bases, with 3 bases between. Germline V lookup: CDR1 SGHAT, CDR2 FQNNGV. CDR3 sequence: CASSLDHTDTQYF. In nucleotides, the CDR3 is TGTGCCAGCAGCTTAGACCACACAGATACGCAGTATTTT.

On this clone: The junction differs from germline at one of its ends, possibly a read error. CDR3 amino acids: CASSLAGGSSPLHF. The CDR3 nucleotides read TGTGCCAGCAGCCTAGCGGGGGGATCTTCACCCCTCCACTTT. The chain uses TRBV7-9 and TRBJ1-6; a weak D match, TRBD1 (5 bases). This CDR3 contains 14 residues. Per the germline V gene, CDR1 is SEHNR and CDR2 is FQNEAQ (reference sequence).

The chain couples TRBV28 to TRBJ2-7, with TRBD2 matching over 12 bases. With 5 bases clipped from V and 3 bases from J, the junction kept 5 bases outside the gene matches. The CDR3 sequence is 15 residues long. Germline loops: CDR1 MDHEN, CDR2 SYDVKM. The CDR3: CASSPQLAGGYEQYF. The CDR3 DNA reads TGTGCCAGCAGTCCCCAACTAGCGGGAGGCTACGAGCAGTACTTC.

The chain has TRBV7-9 and TRBJ1-3; a weak D match, TRBD1 (5 bases). The CDR3 sequence is 16 residues long. The V end was cut by 2 bases, the J end by 0 bases, with 11 bases between. Germline V gene lookup returns CDR1 SEHNR and CDR2 FQNEAQ (reference sequence). CDR3 sequence: CASSLSPDSSGNTIYF. In DNA form, the CDR3 reads TGTGCCAGCAGCTTAAGCCCAGACAGCTCTGGAAACACCATATATTTT.

The CDR3 nucleotides read TGTGCCAGCACTCGTAATAGCGGGGCCATCAAGCAGTTCTTC. Its translation: CASTRNSGAIKQFF. This chain uses TRBV11-2 with TRBJ2-1; 8 nucleotides align to TRBD2. With V trimmed by 7 bases and J by 11 bases, 13 bases remained unmatched. The CDR3 loop spans 14 amino acids. CDR1 is SGHAT and CDR2 is FQNNGV in the germline V gene.

The genes are TRBV5-1 and TRBJ2-3, with TRBD1 matching 7 bases. The CDR3 is 15 residues long. Germline assignment: CDR1 SGHRS and CDR2 YFSETQ. V dropped 0 bases and J dropped 2; count of bases not matched to a gene: 3. DNA for the CDR3: TGCGCCAGCAGCTTGGTGCAGGGGGACACAGATACGCAGTATTTT. It is translated as CASSLVQGDTDTQYF.

The chain combines TRBV19 with TRBJ2-7; TRBD1 agrees at 8 bases. The CDR3 loop spans 14 amino acids. V shed 6 bases, J shed 0 bases, and the junction held 4 bases outside the gene matches. The germline V gene encodes CDR1 LNHDA and CDR2 SQIVND (reference sequence). Here the CDR3 reads CASRDRGRSYEQYF. The CDR3 DNA sequence: TGTGCCAGTAGAGACAGGGGCCGCTCCTACGAGCAGTACTTC.

This clone showed up just a few times. The rearrangement joins TRBV7-7 to TRBJ2-5; possible D gene TRBD2, 5 bases. The germline V and J ends were trimmed by 6 bases and 1 base, with 15 bases remaining between them. The germline CDR1 and CDR2 sequences are SSHAT and FNYEAQ (reference sequence). The CDR3 runs 15 residues. In DNA form, the CDR3 reads TGTGCCAGCAGTCCGGGGTCCGCCCGCCAAGAGACCCAGTACTTC. Protein: CASSPGSARQETQYF.

J is TRBJ1-1 and V is TRBV27; D remains unclear. This CDR3 has 13 amino acids. CDR1 and CDR2 from the germline V gene are MNHEY and SMNVEV (reference sequence). The V gene lost 7 bases and the J gene lost 4 bases, with 13 bases spanning the gap. The CDR3 nucleotides are TGTGCCAGCAATCCTGCGGGCGCCACTGAAGCTTTCTTT. Protein sequence: CASNPAGATEAFF.

The gene calls are TRBV19 and TRBJ2-1, with 11 bases that match TRBD2. The CDR3 extends over 15 amino acids. The germline V gene has CDR1 LNHDA and CDR2 SQIVND (reference sequence). V was clipped by 5 bases and J by 8 bases; unmatched bases: 8. The chain's CDR3 is CASSRTSGSMDEQFF. CDR3 nucleotide sequence: TGTGCCAGTAGTCGAACTAGCGGGAGTATGGATGAGCAGTTCTTC.

This rearrangement joins TRBV23-1 to TRBJ1-3; the D gene is possibly TRBD1 (5 bases). TRBV23-1 falls under the ORF class, with uncertain function. The ends were cut back, 0 bases at V and 0 bases at J, with 21 bases in the middle. This CDR3 has 20 residues. The CDR3 sequence is CASSQSSPLGQVSSGNTIYF. The CDR3 nucleotides are TGCGCCAGCAGTCAATCCTCCCCGCTGGGGCAGGTAAGCTCTGGAAACACCATATATTTT.

The chain recombines TRBV6-1 with TRBJ1-5; D gene uncertain. The CDR3 totals 12 residues. Trimming shortened V by 2 bases and J by 5 bases, and 4 bases separated the two germline ends. Germline V gene sequence: CDR1 MNHNS, CDR2 SASEGT. In nucleotides, the CDR3 is TGTGCCAGCAGTGAATCCTATCAGCCCCAGCATTTT. Protein sequence: CASSESYQPQHF.

The genes are TRBV27 and TRBJ2-1; TRBD1 aligns across 7 bases. Trimming took 6 bases from V and 1 from J; bases not matched to a gene: 3. The CDR3 sequence is 14 residues long. Germline CDR1 reads MNHEY; CDR2 reads SMNVEV (reference sequence). CDR3 nucleotide sequence: TGTGCCAGCAGCCTGACAGGGTCCTACAATGAGCAGTTCTTC. Encoded protein: CASSLTGSYNEQFF.